A single sample gave rise to the 11 T cell receptor beta chains below, sequenced in a study of shared clonotypes between healthy human individuals. The protocol was immunoSEQ multiplex PCR, while the TCRdb copy is restricted to in-frame clones and leaves out a portion. The data hold 800,000 or so clones, with about 97% observed a single time. Naive CD8 cells comprised CD45RO-negative, CCR7-positively selected cells, excluding terminally differentiated effector memory CD45RA+ cells. Sequences were obtained from naive CD8+ T cells sorted from blood. All receptors come from a man in his thirties or forties in good health.

The CDR3 DNA is TGTGCCAGCAGCGTAGAGGAGGAAAACATTCAGTACTTC. It yields the protein CASSVEEENIQYF. The V gene is TRBV9, the J gene TRBJ2-4; tentatively, D is TRBD2 (5 bases). The length of the CDR3 is 13 residues. From germline, CDR1 is SGDLS and CDR2 YYNGEE. V shed 0 bases and J shed 5 bases, with 6 bases lying between them.

This chain connects TRBV29-1 to TRBJ2-7; TRBD2 agrees at 12 bases. V lost 4 bases and J lost 5; bases outside the gene matches: 6. The CDR3 sequence is 14 residues long. Germline CDR1 and CDR2: SQVTM and ANQGSEA. CDR3 amino acids: CSVVLAGGLDEQYF. In nucleotides, the CDR3 is TGCAGCGTTGTCCTAGCGGGAGGGCTCGACGAGCAGTACTTC.

The V and J genes are TRBV27 and TRBJ2-1, with TRBD2 matching over 11 bases. From germline, CDR1 is MNHEY and CDR2 SMNVEV (reference sequence). The trim removed 3 bases at V and 7 bases at J, leaving 5 bases unmatched. The CDR3 extends over 15 amino acids. The CDR3 here is CASSFAGTSGNEQFF. The DNA for the CDR3 is TGTGCCAGCAGTTTCGCCGGGACTAGCGGTAATGAGCAGTTCTTC.

The chain joins TRBV7-9 to TRBJ2-7; 13 nucleotides match TRBD2. J was trimmed by 0 bases and V by 5 bases; bases with no gene match: 10. The CDR3 covers 18 residues. The germline gives CDR1 SEHNR, CDR2 FQNEAQ (reference sequence). The CDR3 reads CASSHTSGRAWSSYEQYF. DNA of the CDR3: TGTGCCAGCAGCCACACTAGCGGGAGGGCCTGGAGCTCCTACGAGCAGTACTTC. The full variable domain, completed using reference TRBV7-9 and TRBJ2-7, is DTGVSQNPRHKITKRGQNVTFRCDPISEHNRLYWYRQTLGQGPEFLTYFQNEAQLEKSRLLSDRFSAERPKGSFSTLEIQRTEQGDSAMYLCASSHTSGRAWSSYEQYFGPGTRLTVT.

The rearrangement joins TRBV6-5 to TRBJ2-5, with 10 bases fitting TRBD2. Germline trimming cut 0 bases from V and 7 bases from J; bases unmatched to any gene: 8. CDR3 length equals 16 residues. Germline loops: CDR1 MNHEY, CDR2 SVGAGI. CDR3 loop: CASSYSLAGGGGTQYF. The CDR3 DNA follows: TGTGCCAGCAGTTACTCGTTAGCGGGAGGTGGAGGGACCCAGTACTTC.

The gene calls are TRBV4-1 and TRBJ1-4; D not resolved. This CDR3 region has 14 residues. V was clipped by 2 bases and J by 5 bases, with 9 bases between them. Looked up from germline, CDR1 is MGHRA and CDR2 is YSYEKL. The CDR3 reads CASSQLADNEKLFF. The CDR3 DNA reads TGCGCCAGCAGCCAATTGGCGGACAATGAAAAACTGTTTTTT.

The V and J genes are TRBV4-1 and TRBJ2-3, with D perhaps TRBD1 (5 bases). Trimming took off 0 bases at V and 1 base at J, with 14 bases between the two ends. Germline V lookup: CDR1 MGHRA, CDR2 YSYEKL. The CDR3 runs to 17 residues. The CDR3 DNA sequence: TGCGCCAGCAGCCAAGACGACTTCAGGGTGGGCACAGATACGCAGTATTTT. Its translation: CASSQDDFRVGTDTQYF.

The V and J genes are TRBV28 and TRBJ2-1; D is unclear. Germline V gene lookup returns CDR1 MDHEN and CDR2 SYDVKM. Trimming took off 3 bases at V and 7 bases at J, with 16 bases between the two ends. The CDR3 contains 15 residues. For the CDR3, the DNA is TGTGCCAGCAGTTTCCCTGTCGGAGTTTCGAATGAGCAGTTCTTC. Translated: CASSFPVGVSNEQFF.

CDR3 in DNA: TGTGCCAGCAGCCTAACAAGGACTAGCGGGAGTGGGTACGAGCAGTACTTC. Protein: CASSLTRTSGSGYEQYF. V gene TRBV7-9 combines with J gene TRBJ2-7; 13 bases agree with TRBD2. Germline V gene lookup returns CDR1 SEHNR and CDR2 FQNEAQ (reference sequence). The trim removed 5 bases at V and 4 bases at J, leaving 11 bases unmatched. The CDR3 totals 17 residues.

The genes are TRBV9 and TRBJ2-5; possibly TRBD2 for D (5 bases). Germline CDR1 reads SGDLS; CDR2 reads YYNGEE. Trimming left V 4 bases short and J 6 bases short, with 16 bases between. This CDR3 contains 14 residues. CDR3 bases: TGTGCCAGCAGCTCAGAGGGTTACGGCAAGACCCAGTACTTC. Protein product: CASSSEGYGKTQYF.

This chain links TRBV6-5 with TRBJ2-1; TRBD2 is a possible D gene (6 bases). From germline, CDR1 is MNHEY and CDR2 SVGAGI. The V and J ends lost 5 bases and 7 bases respectively, with 15 bases between them. The CDR3 consists of 14 residues. In DNA, the CDR3 is TGTGCCAGCAGTACGGATAGCGGAGCTAATGAGCAGTTCTTC. This translates into CASSTDSGANEQFF.